This T cell receptor beta chain was recorded in a study of OX40 agonist ivuxolimab in advanced cancers. TCRdb keeps only in-frame clones here, not all; method: immunoSEQ multiplex PCR. The sample consists of under 45,000 clones, 78% of them appearing once. The CDR3 consists of 13 residues. V was trimmed by 0 bases and J by 9 bases, leaving 6 bases between them. Per the germline V gene, CDR1 is LGHNA and CDR2 is YNFKEQ. The sequence was collected from an adult with an advanced solid tumor such as melanoma, head and neck, liver or kidney cancer. The sample here was CD4+ or CD8+ T cells sorted from blood, taken in a trial of the OX40 agonist ivuxolimab. The chain is built from TRBV4-2 and TRBJ1-6; D is unclear. The chain's CDR3 is CASSQEDSSPLHF. CDR3 sequence (DNA): TGTGCCAGCAGCCAAGAAGATTCTTCACCCCTCCACTTT.